The 10 T cell receptor beta chains presented below share a single source sample, sequenced in a study of T cells in Graves' hyperthyroidism and ophthalmopathy. The CDR3 regions of TCR beta were amplified from RNA transcripts. RT-PCR in the first round (using the HTBI primer set) targeted the TCR CDR3. TCRdb re-analysed the multiplex PCR reads in MiXCR, keeping a single row per CDR3 protein. Of about 620,000 distinct CDR3 sequences in the sample, roughly 16% were seen once. The sequencing input was blood. The receptors were sampled from a woman aged 25 to 45 with Graves' hyperthyroidism.

The rearrangement joins TRBV27 to TRBJ2-5; D not resolved. Deletions cut 4 bases from V and 1 base from J, with 10 bases between. Germline V gives CDR1 MNHEY, CDR2 SMNVEV (reference sequence). CDR3 length equals 14 residues. CDR3 nucleotides: TGTGCCAGCAGTTACCTCAGGAGCCAAGAGACCCAGTACTTC. Amino acid sequence: CASSYLRSQETQYF.

This clonotype came up many times. V and J are TRBV12-3 or TRBV12-4 and TRBJ1-2; no definite D call. V lost 5 bases and J lost 8, with 18 bases in between. The CDR3 contains 14 residues. CDR3 amino acids: CASSLRGGEAGYTF. The CDR3, as DNA: TGTGCCAGCAGTCTCCGAGGCGGGGAGGCAGGCTACACCTTC.

This clonotype appeared a single time. CDR3 sequence reads: CASSRGLAKDTQYF. Here the CDR3 DNA reads TGTGCCAGCAGTCGGGGACTAGCGAAAGATACGCAGTATTTT. The genes are TRBV6-2 or TRBV6-3 and TRBJ2-3, with 10 bases identical to TRBD2. The CDR3 has 14 amino acids. CDR1 and CDR2 from the germline V gene are MNHEY and SVGEGT. V trimming: 5 bases; J trimming: 5 bases; junction bases outside the gene matches: 4.

This clonotype was observed a handful of times. The V and J genes are TRBV20-1 and TRBJ2-2; no firm D call. Per the germline V gene, CDR1 is DFQATT and CDR2 is SNEGSKA (reference sequence). The CDR3 length is 15 residues. The ends were cut back, 0 bases at V and 0 bases at J, with 8 bases in the middle. The DNA for the CDR3 is TGCAGTGCTAGAGAGGATGGCTCGAACACCGGGGAGCTGTTTTTT. It encodes CSAREDGSNTGELFF.

The chain recombines TRBV4-2 with TRBJ2-2; TRBD2 is a possible D gene (5 bases). The CDR3 spans 13 residues. The germline V gene has CDR1 LGHNA and CDR2 YNFKEQ. Trimming removed 6 bases at V and 5 bases at J, with 10 bases between. CDR3: CASRAVGTGELFF. In DNA form, the CDR3 reads TGTGCCAGCAGAGCGGTCGGGACCGGGGAGCTGTTTTTT.

This clonotype was picked up a small number of times. CDR3 region: CSAGNRGLANYGYTF. CDR3 coding DNA: TGCAGTGCTGGAAACAGGGGGTTAGCTAACTATGGCTACACCTTC. V and J are TRBV20-1 and TRBJ1-2; 8 bases match TRBD1. V dropped 5 bases and J dropped 0; count of bases not matched to a gene: 8. Looked up from germline, CDR1 is DFQATT and CDR2 is SNEGSKA (reference sequence). The CDR3 runs to 15 residues.

The rearrangement links TRBV7-2 to TRBJ1-2; 9 bases are a match to TRBD1. The V gene end was trimmed by 5 bases and the J gene end by 4 bases; junction bases not matched to a gene: 5. Germline CDR1 reads SGHTA; CDR2 reads FQGNSA. This CDR3 spans 14 amino acids. CDR3 residues: CASSPQGARYGYTF. The CDR3 bases are TGTGCCAGCAGCCCACAGGGGGCGCGCTATGGCTACACCTTC.

This clonotype was detected ten times or more. This chain joins TRBV2 and TRBJ2-2; TRBD2 agrees at 8 bases. The CDR3 is made up of 15 amino acids. V trimming: 4 bases; J trimming: 0 bases; junction bases outside the gene matches: 1. Looked up from germline, CDR1 is SNHLY and CDR2 is FYNNEI. CDR3 in amino acids: CASSGTSSNTGELFF. The CDR3 coding sequence is TGTGCCAGCAGTGGGACTAGCTCGAACACCGGGGAGCTGTTTTTT.

Many counts were recorded for this clonotype. CDR3 bases: TGTGCCAGCAGCTTCAGGTTCAATGAGCAGTTCTTC. Translation gives CASSFRFNEQFF. The V and J genes are TRBV7-3 and TRBJ2-1; unclear D gene. Trimming pared 3 bases from V and 6 bases from J, leaving 6 bases between. Germline CDR1 reads SGHTA; CDR2 reads FQGTGA. The CDR3 length is 12 residues.

This clonotype occurred many times. The V gene is TRBV2, the J gene TRBJ2-1; the D is unclear. V lost 7 bases and J 0 bases, leaving 7 bases between the germline ends. The CDR3 extends over 13 amino acids. Germline V CDR1 and CDR2: SNHLY, FYNNEI. For the CDR3, the DNA is TGTGCCAGCATACGGTTCTCCTACAATGAGCAGTTCTTC. This encodes CASIRFSYNEQFF.